The clone carrying this TCR beta chain was counted once. Its specificity is unknown. Clones were read by immunoSEQ multiplex PCR, and TCRdb kept only the in-frame ones, dropping some. The sample records fewer than 850,000 clones, around 72% being singletons. This sample is drawn from a study of shared clonotypes between healthy human individuals. Study-wide results and caveats: A generally larger estimated richness was seen in naive subsets than in memory subsets. Only blood samples were collected, and tissue repertoires likely differ. A reduction in generation probabilities was seen for non-shared clonotypes relative to those shared by all four donors.

The clonotype was recovered from a woman in her 30s in good health. What was sequenced was memory CD4+ T cells sorted from blood. Subset in this sample: CD45RA-negative fraction.

The CDR3 nucleotides are TGCAGCGTTGCCCACAAAGGGACCCCAGAGACCCAGTACTTC. Residues: CSVAHKGTPETQYF. The chain uses TRBV29-1 and TRBJ2-5; D may be TRBD1 or TRBD2 (5 bases each). The germline V gene encodes CDR1 SQVTM and CDR2 ANQGSEA. The CDR3 sequence is 14 residues long. Trimming took off 4 bases at V and 4 bases at J, with 16 bases between the two ends.